The 23 T cell receptor beta chains given below trace back to one sample, sequenced in a study of T cells in Graves' hyperthyroidism and ophthalmopathy. The investigators amplified TCR beta CDR3 regions from RNA transcripts. The primer set for the first-round RT-PCR of the TCR CDR3 was HTBI. Via MiXCR, TCRdb re-called the multiplex PCR reads, giving one row per CDR3 protein. The table lists approximately 620,000 distinct CDR3 sequences, 14% of them singletons. The sequenced sample was blood. These receptors were obtained from a woman between 25 and 40 years old with Graves' hyperthyroidism that later progressed to Graves' ophthalmopathy.

This clonotype has only a few counts. The DNA for the CDR3 is TGTGCCAGCAGCTTGGAGGACAGCTCCTACAATGAGCAGTTCTTC. The encoded protein is CASSLEDSSYNEQFF. The V call is TRBV5-8, the J call TRBJ2-1, with D possibly TRBD1 on 6 matching bases. The V and J ends lost 0 bases and 0 bases respectively, with 7 bases between them. The CDR3 has 15 amino acids. Germline loops: CDR1 SGHTS, CDR2 YDEGEE.

The sample holds many counts of this clonotype. V usage is TRBV28 and J usage is TRBJ2-7, with a weak D call TRBD2 (5 bases). Germline V gene lookup returns CDR1 MDHEN and CDR2 SYDVKM. This CDR3 has 16 amino acids. V was shortened by 2 bases and J by 3 bases, with 17 bases between the two germline ends. The CDR3 spells CASSLDYPLTNYEQYF. In nucleotides, the CDR3 is TGTGCCAGCAGTTTAGACTACCCCTTAACCAACTACGAGCAGTACTTC.

The sample holds many counts of this clonotype. The chain is built from TRBV20-1 and TRBJ2-7; perhaps TRBD1 as D (7 bases). The germline gives CDR1 DFQATT, CDR2 SNEGSKA (reference sequence). Trimming stripped 5 bases from V and 1 base from J, with 21 bases between. The CDR3 length is 16 residues. The CDR3 loop reads CSADGSRQGRSYEQYF. The CDR3 region has the DNA TGCAGTGCTGACGGGAGTCGACAGGGTCGGTCCTACGAGCAGTACTTC.

This clonotype has at least ten counts. The chain has TRBV7-3 and TRBJ1-2; no definite D call. CDR1 and CDR2 (germline): SGHTA, FQGTGA. V was cut by 5 bases and J by 8 bases, with 21 bases left in between. This CDR3 region has 15 residues. The CDR3 sequence is CASSLADGLLGGYTF. The CDR3 DNA sequence: TGTGCCAGCAGCCTAGCGGACGGACTACTAGGAGGCTACACCTTC.

This clonotype appeared many times. The CDR3, as DNA: TGCAGTGCTGCCCCGGGACTTACAGCTAACTATGGCTACACCTTC. Its translation: CSAAPGLTANYGYTF. The chain carries TRBV20-1 and TRBJ1-2; a weak D match, TRBD1 (5 bases). The germline gives CDR1 DFQATT, CDR2 SNEGSKA (reference sequence). The length of the CDR3 is 15 residues. The V end was cut by 5 bases, the J end by 0 bases, with 16 bases between.

This clonotype was counted ten times or more. V gene TRBV19 combines with J gene TRBJ2-7; 7 bases are shared with TRBD1. This CDR3 contains 17 residues. CDR1 is LNHDA, CDR2 SQIVND, per germline (reference sequence). The trim removed 0 bases at V and 2 bases at J, leaving 10 bases unmatched. The CDR3 loop is CASSIDRPGQIPYEQYF. The CDR3 bases are TGTGCCAGTAGTATAGATCGACCGGGACAGATCCCCTACGAGCAGTACTTC.

This clonotype was seen ten or more times. The chain combines TRBV5-1 with TRBJ2-5; no reliable D call. Germline CDR1 reads SGHRS; CDR2 reads YFSETQ. CDR3 size: 15 residues. V was pared by 3 bases and J by 1 base, with 13 bases between. The CDR3 DNA follows: TGCGCCAGCAGCTCCCAACAGCCCTCCCAAGAGACCCAGTACTTC. Its translation: CASSSQQPSQETQYF.

The CDR3, as DNA: TGTGCCAGCACCCCGGGGACAGGGAACAACTATGGCTACACCTTC. Protein product: CASTPGTGNNYGYTF. The chain links TRBV12-3 or TRBV12-4 to TRBJ1-2; TRBD1 matches at 9 bases. The CDR3 has 15 amino acids. Unmatched junction bases numbered 8, after V lost 7 bases and J lost 2 bases.

Many counts were recorded for this clonotype. The rearrangement uses TRBV4-1 and TRBJ2-5; no clear D gene. The CDR3 has 15 residues. Germline loops: CDR1 MGHRA, CDR2 YSYEKL. Trimming cost V 0 bases and J 1 base, with 9 bases left between them. The CDR3 protein is CASSQDRGGQETQYF. CDR3 sequence (DNA): TGCGCCAGCAGCCAAGATAGAGGCGGCCAAGAGACCCAGTACTTC.

At least ten counts were recorded for this clonotype. The chain combines TRBV28 with TRBJ2-1, with D perhaps matching TRBD2 (5 bases). Trimming removed 5 bases from V and 13 bases from J, with 30 bases in between. Germline CDR1 and CDR2: MDHEN and SYDVKM. This CDR3 spans 17 amino acids. This chain's CDR3 is CASSILIGSGPPSGQFF. For the CDR3, the DNA is TGTGCCAGCAGTATCCTGATTGGTTCGGGTCCCCCCTCGGGACAGTTCTTC.

Concerning this clonotype itself: A read error may explain this, as a much larger clone is one base away. The V and J genes are TRBV9 and TRBJ2-7, with 11 bases identical to TRBD1. The CDR3 sequence is 20 residues long. The junction had 25 bases not matched to a gene; V was cut back by 4 bases and J by 7 bases. Germline CDR1 is SGDLS and CDR2 is YYNGEE. The CDR3 bases are TGTGCCAGCAGCACGAGGCGAGTCTGGAGCGGACAGGGGGCGATATATGAGCAGTACTTC. Its translation is CASSTRRVWSGQGAIYEQYF.

This clonotype has at least ten counts. The V call is TRBV7-9, the J call TRBJ2-2; the match to TRBD2 covers 11 bases. Germline V CDR1 and CDR2: SEHNR, FQNEAQ (reference sequence). The CDR3 runs to 15 residues. V was clipped by 11 bases and J by 1 base; unmatched bases: 6. CDR3: CAGVGTSGNTGELFF. In nucleotides, the CDR3 is TGTGCCGGGGTCGGGACTAGCGGGAACACCGGGGAGCTGTTTTTT.

At least ten counts were recorded for this clonotype. The chain recombines TRBV6-6 with TRBJ1-6; D remains unclear. CDR1 and CDR2 from the germline V gene are MNHNY and SVGAGI (reference sequence). CDR3 length: 16 amino acids. Trimming left V 0 bases short and J 2 bases short, with 8 bases between. The CDR3 coding sequence is TGTGCCAGCAGTTACTCAGGGAGGCCCTATAATTCACCCCTCCACTTT. This sequence encodes CASSYSGRPYNSPLHF.

V gene TRBV7-3 combines with J gene TRBJ2-2; TRBD1 matches 9 bases. The ends lost 5 bases at V and 5 bases at J; junction bases unmatched: 9. The CDR3 runs 16 residues. Germline CDR1 is SGHTA and CDR2 is FQGTGA. CDR3 nucleotides: TGTGCCAGCAGCCCGCCGGGACAGGGAAGGACCGGGGAGCTGTTTTTT. Its protein is CASSPPGQGRTGELFF.

This clonotype was detected ten times or more. V and J are TRBV24-1 and TRBJ2-3; 7 bases line up with TRBD1. This CDR3 is 16 amino acids long. The V gene end was trimmed by 5 bases and the J gene end by 2 bases; junction bases not matched to a gene: 9. Germline CDR1 and CDR2: KGHDR and SFDVKD. As DNA, the CDR3 is TGTGCCACCAGTGGCAGACAGGGCGCATCCACAGATACGCAGTATTTT. Translated, it gives CATSGRQGASTDTQYF.

V gene TRBV4-1 combines with J gene TRBJ2-7, with unresolved D. V lost 0 bases to trimming and J lost 3 bases, with 15 bases between them. Per the germline V gene, CDR1 is MGHRA and CDR2 is YSYEKL. The CDR3 contains 16 residues. The CDR3 is CASSQDPETWFYEQYF. DNA for the CDR3: TGCGCCAGCAGCCAAGATCCCGAGACGTGGTTCTACGAGCAGTACTTC.

This clonotype was seen more than once but under ten times. The genes are TRBV19 and TRBJ1-1, with 9 bases lining up with TRBD1. The trim removed 6 bases at V and 6 bases at J, leaving 17 bases unmatched. The CDR3 has 17 residues. Germline V lookup: CDR1 LNHDA, CDR2 SQIVND (reference sequence). CDR3 loop: CASSIQGAGVMFAEAFF. CDR3 DNA: TGTGCCAGTAGCATACAGGGGGCGGGGGTTATGTTCGCTGAAGCTTTCTTT.

This clonotype was counted a few times. The J gene is TRBJ2-2, the V gene TRBV7-2, with TRBD2 identical over 13 bases. J lost 7 bases, V lost 1 base, and 6 bases had no gene match. The CDR3 length is 17 residues. The germline V gene encodes CDR1 SGHTA and CDR2 FQGNSA. The CDR3 nucleotides read TGTGCCAGCAGCTTAGGGGGGACTAGCGGGATCATCGGGGAGCTGTTTTTT. This encodes CASSLGGTSGIIGELFF.

This clonotype was seen repeatedly, ten times or more. V and J are TRBV6-1 and TRBJ1-4, with 8 bases aligning to TRBD1. The germline gives CDR1 MNHNS, CDR2 SASEGT. V gave up 6 bases and J gave up 8 bases; unmatched junction bases: 11. The CDR3 covers 15 residues. The CDR3 spells CASSLTRTGREKLFF. The DNA for the CDR3 is TGTGCCAGCAGCCTCACGAGGACAGGGCGGGAAAAACTGTTTTTT.

This clonotype is judged medium-sized. The V gene is TRBV7-9, the J gene TRBJ1-2; D gene ambiguous. There are 11 residues in the CDR3. Germline assignment: CDR1 SEHNR and CDR2 FQNEAQ (reference sequence). V lost 5 bases, J lost 7 bases, and 8 bases lay in between. This chain's CDR3 is CASSGECGYTF. The CDR3 nucleotides are TGTGCCAGCAGCGGTGAATGTGGCTACACCTTC.

At least ten counts were recorded for this clonotype. The rearrangement links TRBV11-2 to TRBJ2-7, with D maybe TRBD1 (6 bases). The V and J ends lost 3 bases and 1 base respectively, with 13 bases between them. The CDR3 sequence is 15 residues long. Germline V gene sequence: CDR1 SGHAT, CDR2 FQNNGV. The CDR3 DNA reads TGTGCCAGCAGCTTCCTAGAGGGGGAATCCTACGAGCAGTACTTC. Protein: CASSFLEGESYEQYF. The full variable domain, its missing parts supplied by reference TRBV11-2 and TRBJ2-7, is EAGVAQSPRYKIIEKRQSVAFWCNPISGHATLYWYQQILGQGPKLLIQFQNNGVVDDSQLPKDRFSAERLKGVDSTLKIQPAKLEDSAVYLCASSFLEGESYEQYFGPGTRLTVT.

The chain carries TRBV7-9 and TRBJ2-3, with D possibly matching TRBD2 (6 bases). Trimming shortened V by 3 bases and J by 3 bases, and 10 bases separated the two germline ends. The CDR3 has 14 amino acids. Germline V gives CDR1 SEHNR, CDR2 FQNEAQ (reference sequence). The CDR3 nucleotides read TGTGCCAGCAGCTTTCCGGGAGTTACAGATACGCAGTATTTT. Protein: CASSFPGVTDTQYF.

Only one count was recorded for this clonotype. CDR3 protein: CASSLSGRGATQYF. In DNA, the CDR3 is TGTGCCAGCAGCTTGAGCGGGAGAGGGGCGACCCAGTACTTC. The gene calls are TRBV5-6 and TRBJ2-5, with TRBD2 matching 8 bases. CDR1 and CDR2 from the germline V gene are SGHDT and YYEEEE. The CDR3 has 14 residues. Trimming cost V 1 base and J 7 bases; bases outside gene matches: 6.